One and the same sample provided the 27 T cell receptor beta chains below, sequenced in a study of shared clonotypes between healthy human individuals. Using immunoSEQ multiplex PCR, the repertoire was profiled, and TCRdb retains in-frame clones only, with some absent. The table lists roughly 1,800,000 clones, over 85% of them singletons. Selected positively for CCR7 and CD45RO-negative, naive CD8 cells excluded terminally differentiated effector memory CD45RA+ cells. What was sequenced was naive CD8+ T cells sorted from blood. Source of these receptors: a man between 18 and 29 years old in good health.

The chain uses TRBV30 and TRBJ1-1; maybe TRBD1 (5 bases). The CDR3 has 12 residues. The V gene lost 1 base and the J gene lost 5 bases, with 8 bases spanning the gap. CDR1 GTSNPN and CDR2 SVGIG come from the germline V gene (reference sequence). The CDR3, as DNA: TGTGCCTGGAGTGAGCAGGGAACTGAAGCTTTCTTT. This translates into CAWSEQGTEAFF.

This chain connects TRBV30 to TRBJ2-7; D uncertain. Trimming removed 2 bases from V and 0 bases from J, with 11 bases in between. The CDR3 spans 14 residues. Per the germline V gene, CDR1 is GTSNPN and CDR2 is SVGIG (reference sequence). The CDR3 loop is CAWSPASASYEQYF. The CDR3 bases are TGTGCCTGGAGTCCTGCCAGCGCCTCCTACGAGCAGTACTTC.

The chain joins TRBV7-6 to TRBJ2-7, with D unclear. Germline CDR1 is SGHVS and CDR2 is FNYEAQ. The ends were cut back, 2 bases at V and 3 bases at J, with 14 bases in the middle. The CDR3 runs to 15 residues. CDR3 bases: TGTGCCAGCAGCTTAAGGCAGAGCCTATTCTACGAGCAGTACTTC. The encoded protein is CASSLRQSLFYEQYF.

Of note for this clone: The sample carries other DNA sequences with the same CDR3. The chain has TRBV29-1 and TRBJ1-3; D is unresolved. V lost 4 bases to trimming and J lost 2 bases, with 6 bases between them. The CDR3 is 12 amino acids. The germline gives CDR1 SQVTM, CDR2 ANQGSEA. The CDR3 spells CSVVGAGNTIYF. The CDR3 coding sequence is TGCAGCGTTGTGGGTGCTGGAAACACCATATATTTT.

The chain employs TRBV11-2 and TRBJ2-5; possibly TRBD2 for D (6 bases). V was cut by 1 base and J by 5 bases, with 11 bases left in between. Germline V gives CDR1 SGHAT, CDR2 FQNNGV. The CDR3 is made up of 14 amino acids. The DNA of the CDR3 is TGTGCCAGCAGCTTAGTAGGCGGGACGGAGACCCAGTACTTC. Amino acids: CASSLVGGTETQYF.

The chain links TRBV4-1 to TRBJ2-7; the match to TRBD2 covers 8 bases. CDR3 length: 17 residues. CDR1 is MGHRA and CDR2 is YSYEKL in the germline V gene. V lost 0 bases and J lost 0; bases outside the gene matches: 7. CDR3 loop: CASSQESLAVSSYEQYF. CDR3 DNA: TGCGCCAGCAGCCAAGAATCACTAGCGGTTAGCTCCTACGAGCAGTACTTC.

The chain uses TRBV29-1 and TRBJ2-3; D tentatively reads TRBD1 or TRBD2 (5 bases each). Deletions cut 2 bases from V and 2 bases from J, with 14 bases between. The CDR3 consists of 15 residues. Germline lookup yields CDR1 SQVTM and CDR2 ANQGSEA. The CDR3 DNA sequence: TGCAGCGTTGAACCGGACTGGACAAACACAGATACGCAGTATTTT. Protein product: CSVEPDWTNTDTQYF.

The chain couples TRBV27 to TRBJ2-7; possible D gene TRBD2, 7 bases. The CDR3 totals 14 residues. Germline CDR1 is MNHEY and CDR2 is SMNVEV (reference sequence). The germline V and J ends were trimmed by 3 bases and 3 bases, with 12 bases remaining between them. The CDR3 is CASSLGGADYEQYF. The CDR3 DNA reads TGTGCCAGCAGTTTGGGGGGGGCGGACTACGAGCAGTACTTC.

V is TRBV14 and J is TRBJ1-1; 7 positions match TRBD1. Unmatched junction bases numbered 3, after V lost 1 base and J lost 4 bases. The CDR3 totals 14 residues. The germline V gene encodes CDR1 SGHDN and CDR2 FVKESK. CDR3: CASSQVPGGTEAFF. In DNA, the CDR3 is TGTGCCAGCAGCCAAGTACCAGGGGGCACTGAAGCTTTCTTT.

About this clone itself: The same CDR3 arises from other DNA sequences in this sample as well. This chain connects TRBV9 to TRBJ2-5; maybe TRBD2 (6 bases). The V end lost 0 bases, the J end lost 4 bases, and 13 bases lay between the germline ends. CDR3 length: 15 amino acids. Per germline, CDR1 SGDLS and CDR2 YYNGEE. The CDR3 bases are TGTGCCAGCAGCGTAGGCGGAGGGGCTGGAGAGACCCAGTACTTC. This codes for CASSVGGGAGETQYF.

The chain carries TRBV30 and TRBJ1-2; D unresolved. Germline assignment: CDR1 GTSNPN and CDR2 SVGIG (reference sequence). Trimming removed 5 bases from V and 0 bases from J, with 16 bases in between. The CDR3 has 15 residues. CDR3 coding DNA: TGTGCCTGGGCTGACGATGGTGAAGCTAACTATGGCTACACCTTC. Its protein product is CAWADDGEANYGYTF.

This clone has just one count. The rearrangement links TRBV6-5 to TRBJ2-3; 11 positions agree with TRBD2. CDR3 length: 14 residues. J was trimmed by 1 base and V by 10 bases; bases with no gene match: 4. Germline CDR1 and CDR2: MNHEY and SVGAGI. CDR3: CATSTSGGTDTQYF. Written as DNA, the CDR3 is TGTGCCACTTCGACTAGCGGGGGCACAGATACGCAGTATTTT.

The chain employs TRBV9 and TRBJ2-1; no clear D gene. This CDR3 comprises 14 residues. CDR1 is SGDLS, CDR2 YYNGEE, per germline. V was cut by 0 bases and J by 3 bases, with 7 bases left in between. This CDR3 reads CASSVEYSYNEQFF. The CDR3 nucleotides are TGTGCCAGCAGCGTAGAGTACAGCTACAATGAGCAGTTCTTC.

In DNA, the CDR3 is TGTGCCAGCAGCTTGGATTCTGGGACCCTCTTGGGCTATGGCTACACCTTC. Protein sequence: CASSLDSGTLLGYGYTF. This chain links TRBV5-6 with TRBJ1-2, with TRBD1 as a possible D gene (5 bases). Germline V lookup: CDR1 SGHDT, CDR2 YYEEEE. CDR3 length: 17 residues. The ends were cut back, 0 bases at V and 4 bases at J, with 19 bases in the middle.

The chain has TRBV11-2 and TRBJ1-2; 8 bases map to TRBD1. Germline V gene lookup returns CDR1 SGHAT and CDR2 FQNNGV. The CDR3 length is 13 residues. Trimming at V came to 4 bases and at J to 4 bases, leaving 2 bases not matched to a gene. The DNA of the CDR3 is TGTGCCAGCAGCTCGGACAGGGTCTATGGCTACACCTTC. Its protein product is CASSSDRVYGYTF. Combining the CDR3 with reference TRBV11-2 and TRBJ1-2 gives the whole variable domain EAGVAQSPRYKIIEKRQSVAFWCNPISGHATLYWYQQILGQGPKLLIQFQNNGVVDDSQLPKDRFSAERLKGVDSTLKIQPAKLEDSAVYLCASSSDRVYGYTFGSGTRLTVV.

The chain has TRBV27 and TRBJ2-2; TRBD2 matches 7 bases. The CDR3 covers 18 residues. Germline V gene data show CDR1 as MNHEY and CDR2 as SMNVEV (reference sequence). The junction had 9 bases not matched to a gene; V was cut back by 2 bases and J by 0 bases. The CDR3 sequence: CASSLVGLSGANTGELFF. CDR3 bases: TGTGCCAGCAGTTTAGTGGGGTTGAGCGGGGCGAACACCGGGGAGCTGTTTTTT.

The V gene is TRBV11-2, the J gene TRBJ2-3; the D is unclear. The CDR3 runs 16 residues. The germline V and J ends were trimmed by 1 base and 2 bases, with 13 bases remaining between them. In germline, CDR1 is SGHAT, CDR2 FQNNGV. The CDR3 sequence: CASSLGDTHFTDTQYF. The CDR3 region has the DNA TGTGCCAGCAGCTTAGGCGACACCCATTTCACAGATACGCAGTATTTT.

The chain employs TRBV7-3 and TRBJ1-2; D is uncertain. V lost 5 bases and J 8 bases, leaving 9 bases between the germline ends. CDR3 length equals 11 residues. The germline CDR1 and CDR2 sequences are SGHTA and FQGTGA. As DNA, the CDR3 is TGTGCCAGCAGCCCAGCTAAGGGCTACACCTTC. Its protein is CASSPAKGYTF.

The V gene is TRBV5-6, the J gene TRBJ1-2, with D perhaps TRBD1 (5 bases). The CDR3 runs 15 residues. Trimming pared 3 bases from V and 0 bases from J, leaving 12 bases between. Germline CDR1 and CDR2: SGHDT and YYEEEE. CDR3 in DNA: TGTGCCAGCAGCTGGGGGACGGTCTCTAACTATGGCTACACCTTC. It encodes CASSWGTVSNYGYTF.

Concerning this clone itself: In the same sample, other DNA sequences code for this CDR3. This sequence joins TRBV5-1 and TRBJ2-1; 16 nucleotides match TRBD2. The CDR3 totals 17 residues. CDR1 is SGHRS, CDR2 YFSETQ, per germline. Trimming removed 4 bases from V and 1 base from J; junction bases left unmatched: 2. The CDR3 bases are TGCGCCAGCAGCCCGGGACTAGCGGGGGGGTCCTACAATGAGCAGTTCTTC. This gives the protein CASSPGLAGGSYNEQFF.

The genes are TRBV5-4 and TRBJ2-7; D gene unclear. The germline CDR1 and CDR2 sequences are SGHNT and YYREEE (reference sequence). V was trimmed by 4 bases and J by 2 bases, leaving 13 bases between them. The CDR3 is 14 residues long. The CDR3 sequence: CASSVGTVAYEQYF. The CDR3, as DNA: TGTGCCAGCAGCGTGGGAACCGTTGCCTACGAGCAGTACTTC.

This chain joins TRBV6-6 and TRBJ2-7; the D gene is possibly TRBD2 (6 bases). This CDR3 is 15 amino acids long. V was clipped by 4 bases and J by 4 bases, with 17 bases between them. Germline V CDR1 and CDR2: MNHNY, SVGAGI (reference sequence). CDR3 bases: TGTGCCAGCAGTTTGTCGGCAGAGGGACTGTACGAGCAGTACTTC. It codes for CASSLSAEGLYEQYF.

The chain couples TRBV5-6 to TRBJ2-7; possibly TRBD1 for D (6 bases). V shed 4 bases and J shed 2 bases, with 16 bases lying between them. The CDR3 runs 15 residues. The V gene's germline CDR1 is SGHDT and CDR2 YYEEEE. DNA for the CDR3: TGTGCCAGCAGCCGCTCAGGGGCGCAGGCCTACGAGCAGTACTTC. Translation gives CASSRSGAQAYEQYF.

As for this clone: In the same sample, other DNA sequences code for this CDR3. The chain combines TRBV4-1 with TRBJ2-7, with a tentative D call TRBD1 (5 bases). The CDR3 is made up of 14 amino acids. From germline, CDR1 is MGHRA and CDR2 YSYEKL. The germline V and J ends were trimmed by 3 bases and 3 bases, with 12 bases remaining between them. The CDR3 DNA reads TGCGCCAGCAGCCAGCTTGACAGTCGCTACGAGCAGTACTTC. It encodes CASSQLDSRYEQYF.

The rearrangement links TRBV7-9 to TRBJ2-7; D may be TRBD2 (7 bases). CDR1 is SEHNR, CDR2 FQNEAQ, per germline (reference sequence). Trimming took off 9 bases at V and 1 base at J, with 13 bases between the two ends. The CDR3 is 13 amino acids. The CDR3 protein is CASERDTSYEQYF. DNA of the CDR3: TGTGCCAGTGAGCGGGACACTTCCTACGAGCAGTACTTC.

Only one count was recorded for this clone. The chain employs TRBV7-9 and TRBJ1-2; D is unresolved. The germline V gene encodes CDR1 SEHNR and CDR2 FQNEAQ (reference sequence). The CDR3 spans 14 residues. Trimming took 5 bases from V and 6 from J, leaving 16 bases between them. The CDR3: CASSPLGRVNGYTF. The DNA of the CDR3 is TGTGCCAGCAGCCCACTGGGGAGGGTTAATGGCTACACCTTC.

The chain couples TRBV20-1 to TRBJ1-1; D is uncertain. The CDR3 consists of 11 residues. V gave up 3 bases and J gave up 7 bases, with 9 bases separating them. Germline CDR1 DFQATT, CDR2 SNEGSKA (reference sequence). The CDR3 loop is CSASDTYEAFF. CDR3 nucleotide sequence: TGCAGTGCTAGTGACACCTATGAAGCTTTCTTT.